Below, 13 T cell receptor beta chains from the same sample are listed, as sequenced in a study of T cells in Graves' hyperthyroidism and ophthalmopathy. There were TCR beta CDR3 regions amplified from RNA transcripts. First-round RT-PCR with HTBI primers amplified the TCR CDR3 region. TCRdb re-analysed the multiplex PCR reads in MiXCR, keeping a single row per CDR3 protein. The data show some 360,000 distinct CDR3 sequences, with around 18% seen just once and roughly a sixth held by the top ten. The sequencing sample was made of blood. The receptors were sampled from a woman aged 40 to 50 with Graves' ophthalmopathy.

This chain uses TRBV7-2 with TRBJ2-7, with unresolved D. Germline values: CDR1 SGHTA, CDR2 FQGNSA. This CDR3 is built from 14 residues. The germline V and J ends were trimmed by 0 bases and 5 bases, with 11 bases remaining between them. The CDR3 DNA reads as TGTGCCAGCAGCTTAGCGCTTGTCGTAAACGAGCAGTACTTC. Translation gives CASSLALVVNEQYF.

This clonotype was observed many times. This chain connects TRBV9 to TRBJ1-5; D is perhaps TRBD1 (5 bases). CDR1 and CDR2 from the germline V gene are SGDLS and YYNGEE. V lost 0 bases and J lost 4, with 11 bases in between. The CDR3 is 15 residues long. CDR3 loop: CASSVAGRENQPQHF. For the CDR3, the DNA is TGTGCCAGCAGCGTAGCGGGGCGAGAGAATCAGCCCCAGCATTTT.

This clonotype has at least ten counts. The chain employs TRBV19 and TRBJ1-5; D is unresolved. The CDR3 covers 16 residues. The germline gives CDR1 LNHDA, CDR2 SQIVND (reference sequence). Trimming took 4 bases from V and 3 from J, leaving 16 bases between them. The CDR3 DNA is TGTGCCAGTAGTAGTGGACCACCCAGGATCAATCAGCCCCAGCATTTT. Translated, it gives CASSSGPPRINQPQHF. Complete variable domain (other parts from reference TRBV19 and TRBJ1-5): DGGITQSPKYLFRKEGQNVTLSCEQNLNHDAMYWYRQDPGQGLRLIYYSQIVNDFQKGDIAEGYSVSREKKESFPLTVTSAQKNPTAFYLCASSSGPPRINQPQHFGDGTRLSIL.

By sample fraction, this clonotype is medium-sized. This sequence joins TRBV6-2 or TRBV6-3 and TRBJ1-2, with 10 nucleotides matching TRBD1. Per germline, CDR1 MNHEY and CDR2 SVGEGT. The CDR3 has 18 amino acids. Trimming cost V 1 base and J 0 bases; bases outside gene matches: 8. CDR3 DNA sequence: TGTGCCAGCAGTTACTTGGGACAGGGGAAAGGGGCTAACTATGGCTACACCTTC. Amino acids: CASSYLGQGKGANYGYTF.

This clonotype has a count of ten or more. The chain carries TRBV7-9 and TRBJ1-2; the match to TRBD1 covers 7 bases. J gave up 1 base and V 5 bases, and 7 bases lay outside the gene matches. The CDR3 spans 15 residues. The V gene's germline CDR1 is SEHNR and CDR2 FQNEAQ (reference sequence). This CDR3 is CASSPGTELNYGYTF. Written as DNA, the CDR3 is TGTGCCAGCAGCCCCGGGACAGAGCTTAACTATGGCTACACCTTC.

With respect to this clonotype: Just one base apart from a much larger clone, this may be a read error. Since no conserved phenylalanine or tryptophan closes the CDR3, a read error is the likely cause. The V and J genes are TRBV27 and TRBJ1-5; no clear D. Looked up from germline, CDR1 is MNHEY and CDR2 is SMNVEV (reference sequence). The CDR3 spans 13 residues. Trimming took off 2 bases at V and 3 bases at J, with 5 bases between the two ends. The CDR3 loop is CASSLADNQPQHL. CDR3 coding DNA: TGTGCCAGCAGTTTAGCCGACAATCAGCCCCAGCATCTT.

This clonotype showed up many times. The chain recombines TRBV28 with TRBJ2-7; the D is unclear. This CDR3 has 11 residues. V lost 8 bases and J 2 bases, leaving 7 bases between the germline ends. The germline V gene has CDR1 MDHEN and CDR2 SYDVKM. CDR3 bases: TGTGCCAGCGCTTCCACCTACGAGCAGTACTTC. It encodes CASASTYEQYF.

At least ten counts were recorded for this clonotype. The CDR3 ends on some other residue instead of the conserved phenylalanine or tryptophan, so this is likely a read error. The CDR3 DNA follows: TGTGCCCACCAATGGACGGGGGGGCCCAATCAGCCCCAGCATTCT. Translating gives CAHQWTGGPNQPQHS. V is TRBV28 and J is TRBJ1-5; D might be TRBD1 (6 bases). The germline V gene encodes CDR1 MDHEN and CDR2 SYDVKM. V lost 11 bases to trimming and J lost 3 bases, with 20 bases between them. This CDR3 has 15 residues.

As to this clonotype: A read error is possible here, since a much larger clone lies one base away. The chain links TRBV12-3 or TRBV12-4 to TRBJ2-7; TRBD2 aligns across 7 bases. CDR3 length: 15 amino acids. V dropped 7 bases and J dropped 3; count of bases not matched to a gene: 12. CDR3 amino acids: CASIPHGGNHYEQYF. The CDR3 coding sequence is TGTGCCAGCATCCCCCACGGGGGGAACCACTACGAGCAGTACTTC.

This chain connects TRBV6-1 to TRBJ2-7, with D possibly matching TRBD1 (5 bases). Per germline, CDR1 MNHNS and CDR2 SASEGT. The CDR3 has 12 amino acids. The V gene lost 6 bases and the J gene lost 3 bases, with 9 bases spanning the gap. As DNA, the CDR3 is TGTGCCAGCAGGCAGGGTGGCTACGAGCAGTACTTC. Its translation is CASRQGGYEQYF.

This clonotype showed up many times. The V call is TRBV5-1, the J call TRBJ1-2; D gene unclear. Looked up from germline, CDR1 is SGHRS and CDR2 is YFSETQ. Trimming removed 1 base at V and 1 base at J, with 11 bases between. The CDR3 is made up of 15 amino acids. The CDR3 loop reads CASSLSTELNYGYTF. CDR3 in DNA: TGCGCCAGCAGCTTGTCTACAGAACTTAACTATGGCTACACCTTC.

This clonotype came up many times. The J gene is TRBJ2-5, the V gene TRBV3-1; 10 nucleotides agree with TRBD2. V was pared by 1 base and J by 5 bases, with 10 bases of the junction left unmatched. The CDR3 contains 17 residues. In germline, CDR1 is LGHDT, CDR2 YNNKEL (reference sequence). CDR3 bases: TGTGCCAGCAGCCAAGCTAGCGGGAGATGGGTAACGGAGACCCAGTACTTC. It translates to CASSQASGRWVTETQYF.

This clonotype was recorded many times. The rearrangement uses TRBV20-1 and TRBJ2-5; D is perhaps TRBD1 (7 bases). This CDR3 has 15 amino acids. Germline CDR1 and CDR2: DFQATT and SNEGSKA (reference sequence). V lost 3 bases and J 2 bases, leaving 16 bases between the germline ends. CDR3 protein: CSARTGRTDQETQYF. The CDR3 DNA is TGCAGTGCTAGGACAGGGAGGACCGATCAAGAGACCCAGTACTTC.